A selection of T cell receptor beta chains follows, all from one sample in a study of blood T cell repertoires in COVID-19. Libraries were prepared by immunoSEQ multiplex PCR; TCRdb keeps only in-frame clonotypes and omits some of them. The sample lists over 350,000 clones; around nine tenths were seen once. Material for sequencing was PBMCs or T cells enriched from blood (not recorded which). The receptor source for this set is a woman between 50 and 59 years old who had recovered from COVID-19. Both conserved end residues are part of each CDR3. D genes are given only for firm matches. Only some rows state a clone size, as once, few, many or a class for expanded clones.

>TRBJ2-5|TRBV11-2|once|TRBD1
CASSFSADREETQYF
TGTGCCAGCAGCTTTTCGGCGGACAGGGAGGAGACCCAGTACTTC
>TRBJ2-1|TRBV2|.|TRBD2
CASSERPSGGDSYNEQFF
TGTGCCAGCAGTGAAAGGCCTAGCGGGGGTGACTCCTACAATGAGCAGTTCTTC
>TRBJ1-3|TRBV3-1/TRBV3-2|.|.
CASSQGYLGPKSGNTIYF
TGTGCCAGCAGCCAAGGTTACCTGGGCCCAAAATCGGGAAACACCATATATTTT
>TRBJ1-6|TRBV2|.|.
CATRGQAINSPLHF
TGTGCCACCCGTGGCCAGGCCATTAATTCACCCCTCCACTTT
>TRBJ1-1|TRBV7-9|.|TRBD1
CASSGQGSREAFF
TGTGCCAGCAGCGGACAGGGTTCTAGAGAAGCTTTCTTT
>TRBJ2-7|TRBV20-1|.|.
CSASFGGGQGEQYF
TGCAGTGCTAGTTTCGGGGGAGGTCAAGGGGAGCAGTACTTC
>TRBJ2-1|TRBV11-2|.|TRBD2
CASSFGGGPLNEQFF
TGTGCCAGCAGCTTTGGGGGGGGACCTTTGAATGAGCAGTTCTTC
>TRBJ1-2|TRBV6-5|.|TRBD1
CASSYSKDRGLGYTF
TGTGCCAGCAGTTACTCGAAGGACAGGGGGCTTGGCTACACCTTC
>TRBJ1-1|TRBV7-9|.|.
CASSLTGMNTEAFF
TGTGCCAGCAGCCTTACAGGGATGAACACTGAAGCTTTCTTT
>TRBJ1-1|TRBV7-2|.|.
CASSLSAGQPRSEAFF
TGTGCCAGCAGCTTATCCGCAGGCCAACCCCGGTCTGAAGCTTTCTTT
>TRBJ1-2|TRBV28|.|.
CASTARWIYPYGYTF
TGTGCCAGCACGGCCAGGTGGATATATCCCTATGGCTACACCTTC
>TRBJ2-3|TRBV19|.|.
CASRNERGLTDTQYF
TGTGCCAGTAGAAACGAGAGAGGGTTGACAGATACGCAGTATTTT
>TRBJ1-5|TRBV2|.|.
CASSEAGGGQPQHF
TGTGCCAGCAGTGAAGCAGGGGGTGGTCAGCCCCAGCATTTT
>TRBJ1-6|TRBV28|.|.
CASSLRREVSPLHF
TGTGCCAGCAGTTTACGAAGGGAGGTTTCACCCCTCCACTTT
>TRBJ2-5|TRBV6-6|once|.
CASSWGLRETQYF
TGTGCCAGCAGCTGGGGACTCCGAGAGACCCAGTACTTC
>TRBJ1-6|TRBV28|.|.
CASSLGESSPLHF
TGTGCCAGCAGTTTAGGGGAGAGTTCACCCCTCCACTTT
>TRBJ2-3|TRBV20-1|.|TRBD2
CSASGPSGERGTDTQYF
TGCAGTGCTAGTGGACCTAGCGGGGAACGGGGCACAGATACGCAGTATTTT
>TRBJ1-1|TRBV18|.|.
CASSPQAGRNTEAFF
TGTGCCAGCTCACCACAAGCAGGTCGGAACACTGAAGCTTTCTTT
>TRBJ1-2|TRBV2|.|.
CASRTEFYGYTF
TGTGCCAGTCGAACAGAGTTCTATGGCTACACCTTC
>TRBJ1-2|TRBV29-1|once|TRBD1
CSVDDRGFNPRWGYTF
TGCAGCGTGGATGACAGGGGGTTTAACCCTAGGTGGGGCTACACCTTC
>TRBJ1-5|TRBV19|.|.
CASSIDHQGRRQPQHF
TGTGCCAGTAGTATAGATCATCAGGGGCGACGGCAGCCCCAGCATTTT
>TRBJ1-5|TRBV30|.|.
CAWSDSGFGQPQHF
TGTGCCTGGAGTGATTCAGGGTTCGGTCAGCCCCAGCATTTT
>TRBJ2-3|TRBV5-6|.|TRBD2
CASSLELAGGTDTQYF
TGTGCCAGCAGCTTGGAACTAGCGGGGGGCACAGATACGCAGTATTTT
>TRBJ1-1|TRBV7-2|few|TRBD1
CASSLYRGNTEAFF
TGTGCCAGCAGCTTATACAGGGGTAACACTGAAGCTTTCTTT
>TRBJ1-3|TRBV11-2|.|.
CASSLQQENTIYF
TGTGCCAGCAGCCTCCAACAGGAGAACACCATATATTTT
>TRBJ1-6|TRBV19|.|.
CASNDRYSPLHF
TGTGCCAGTAACGACAGATATTCACCCCTCCACTTT
>TRBJ1-4|TRBV4-3|.|TRBD1
CASSLSRTGGEKLFF
TGCGCCAGCAGCCTGTCCCGGACAGGGGGCGAAAAACTGTTTTTT
>TRBJ1-4|TRBV12-3/TRBV12-4|.|.
CASRGMNEKLFF
TGTGCCAGCAGGGGCATGAATGAAAAACTGTTTTTT
>TRBJ1-1|TRBV11-2|once|TRBD1
CASSRAIGGGQGDTEAFF
TGTGCCAGCAGCCGTGCGATAGGTGGTGGACAGGGGGACACTGAAGCTTTCTTT
>TRBJ1-1|TRBV9|.|TRBD1
CASSVRQGTEAFF
TGTGCCAGCAGCGTACGACAGGGAACTGAAGCTTTCTTT
>TRBJ1-2|TRBV27|.|TRBD1
CASSPHRGWIGGYTF
TGTGCCAGCAGTCCTCACAGGGGGTGGATTGGTGGCTACACCTTC
>TRBJ1-1|TRBV11-2|.|.
CASTEAWNTEAFF
TGTGCCAGCACCGAAGCGTGGAACACTGAAGCTTTCTTT
>TRBJ2-1|TRBV30|.|.
CAWARSNEQFF
TGTGCCTGGGCACGGAGTAATGAGCAGTTCTTC
>TRBJ2-2|TRBV9|.|.
CASSVEAGANTGELFF
TGTGCCAGCAGCGTAGAGGCAGGGGCGAACACCGGGGAGCTGTTTTTT
>TRBJ2-7|TRBV7-2|.|.
CASSAVGDAGSEQYF
TGTGCCAGCAGCGCTGTTGGAGACGCCGGGAGCGAGCAGTACTTC
>TRBJ1-5|TRBV30|.|.
CAWSLGGNQPQHF
TGTGCCTGGAGTCTGGGCGGCAATCAGCCCCAGCATTTT
>TRBJ1-5|TRBV7-6|few|.
CASSLHPPTLGDQPQHF
TGTGCCAGCAGCTTACACCCCCCGACTCTAGGGGATCAGCCCCAGCATTTT
>TRBJ2-3|TRBV28|.|TRBD1
CASRQGVGDTQYF
TGTGCCAGCAGGCAGGGGGTAGGGGATACGCAGTATTTT
>TRBJ1-1|TRBV29-1|.|TRBD1
CSVDRGGMNTEAFF
TGCAGCGTCGACAGGGGAGGAATGAACACTGAAGCTTTCTTT
>TRBJ2-3|TRBV7-8|.|TRBD2
CATTGGPRDTQYF
TGTGCCACCACGGGGGGGCCAAGGGATACGCAGTATTTT
>TRBJ2-1|TRBV4-2|.|TRBD2
CASSQGAGGTFDEQFF
TGTGCCAGCAGCCAAGGCGCGGGGGGGACGTTTGATGAGCAGTTCTTC
>TRBJ2-7|TRBV19|.|.
CASSKGVLLADEQYF
TGTGCCAGTAGTAAGGGGGTCCTCCTTGCCGACGAGCAGTACTTC
>TRBJ1-1|TRBV2|.|.
CASSVVDIENTEAFF
TGTGCCAGCAGTGTGGTGGACATTGAGAACACTGAAGCTTTCTTT
>TRBJ2-5|TRBV2|.|TRBD2
CASSAQRGGPETQYF
TGTGCCAGCAGTGCCCAGCGGGGGGGCCCAGAGACCCAGTACTTC
>TRBJ2-7|TRBV5-4|.|TRBD2
CASSLSRGGSGAYEQYF
TGTGCCAGCAGCTTGTCTCGGGGTGGTAGCGGGGCCTACGAGCAGTACTTC
>TRBJ1-5|TRBV12-3/TRBV12-4|.|.
CASSTKPQPQHF
TGTGCCAGCAGCACTAAGCCTCAGCCCCAGCATTTT
>TRBJ2-6|TRBV6-4|.|.
CASSVLPGANVLTF
TGTGCCAGCAGTGTACTTCCTGGGGCCAACGTCCTGACTTTC
>TRBJ2-1|TRBV5-1|.|TRBD1
CASSLEVGQGRNEQFF
TGCGCCAGCAGCTTGGAGGTGGGACAGGGTCGGAATGAGCAGTTCTTC
>TRBJ1-4|TRBV4-1|.|.
CASSWAIGDEKLFF
TGCGCCAGCAGCTGGGCAATAGGGGATGAAAAACTGTTTTTT
>TRBJ1-1|TRBV6-5|.|TRBD1
CASQGQEPEAFF
TGTGCCAGCCAGGGACAGGAGCCTGAAGCTTTCTTT
>TRBJ1-2|TRBV19|.|TRBD1
CASRTSGTGLYGYTF
TGTGCCAGTAGGACCTCCGGGACAGGGCTCTATGGCTACACCTTC
>TRBJ1-1|TRBV11-3|.|.
CASSLAGNTEAFF
TGTGCCAGCAGCTTAGCAGGGAACACTGAAGCTTTCTTT
>TRBJ2-3|TRBV4-1|.|.
CASSRLLGTPEADTQYF
TGCGCCAGCAGCCGACTATTAGGGACACCGGAGGCGGATACGCAGTATTTT
>TRBJ1-3|TRBV6-5|few|.
CASSYSRDSGNTIYF
TGTGCCAGCAGTTACTCGAGGGACTCTGGAAACACCATATATTTT
>TRBJ1-1|TRBV4-2|.|.
CASSQDYAGVGEAFF
TGTGCCAGCAGCCAAGACTATGCGGGAGTTGGTGAAGCTTTCTTT
>TRBJ2-3|TRBV18|.|.
CASSPRSNTDTQYF
TGTGCCAGCTCACCCCGGTCAAACACAGATACGCAGTATTTT